This T cell receptor beta chain was identified in a study of STAT5B mutations in CD4+ large granular lymphocyte leukemia. Method: immunoSEQ multiplex PCR; TCRdb's copy keeps in-frame clones and lacks some. Of fewer than 50,000 clones in the sample, around 75% were seen once. CDR1 and CDR2 from the germline V gene are KGHSH and LQKENI. This CDR3 has 15 residues. The germline V and J ends were trimmed by 6 bases and 7 bases, with 19 bases remaining between them. The sequenced material came from CD4+ T cells from blood buffy coats. This TCR came from a human donor in good health. The chain recombines TRBV18 with TRBJ2-1; no definite D call. CDR3 DNA sequence: TGTGCCAGCTCGCCTATTTTTCTCGGATCAAATGAGCAGTTCTTC. Its translation is CASSPIFLGSNEQFF.